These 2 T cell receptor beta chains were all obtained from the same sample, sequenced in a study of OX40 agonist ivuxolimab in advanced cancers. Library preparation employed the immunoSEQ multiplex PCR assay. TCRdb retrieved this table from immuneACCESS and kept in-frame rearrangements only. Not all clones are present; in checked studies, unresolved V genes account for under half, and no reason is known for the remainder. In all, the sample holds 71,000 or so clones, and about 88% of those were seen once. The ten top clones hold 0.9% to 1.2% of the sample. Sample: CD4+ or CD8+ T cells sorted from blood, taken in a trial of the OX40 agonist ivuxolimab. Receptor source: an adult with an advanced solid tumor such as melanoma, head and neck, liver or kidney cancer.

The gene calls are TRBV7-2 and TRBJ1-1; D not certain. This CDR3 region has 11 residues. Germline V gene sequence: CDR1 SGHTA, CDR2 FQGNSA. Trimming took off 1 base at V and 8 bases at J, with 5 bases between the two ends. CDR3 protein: CASSLDYEAFF. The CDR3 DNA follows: TGTGCCAGCAGCTTAGATTACGAAGCTTTCTTT.

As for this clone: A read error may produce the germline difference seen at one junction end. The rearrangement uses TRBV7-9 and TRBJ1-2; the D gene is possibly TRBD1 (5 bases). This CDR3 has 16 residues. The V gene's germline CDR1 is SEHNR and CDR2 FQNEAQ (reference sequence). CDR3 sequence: CASSLAPAGAIGGYTF. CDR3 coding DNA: TGTGCCAGCAGCCTAGCCCCAGCCGGGGCAATCGGGGGCTACACCTTC.